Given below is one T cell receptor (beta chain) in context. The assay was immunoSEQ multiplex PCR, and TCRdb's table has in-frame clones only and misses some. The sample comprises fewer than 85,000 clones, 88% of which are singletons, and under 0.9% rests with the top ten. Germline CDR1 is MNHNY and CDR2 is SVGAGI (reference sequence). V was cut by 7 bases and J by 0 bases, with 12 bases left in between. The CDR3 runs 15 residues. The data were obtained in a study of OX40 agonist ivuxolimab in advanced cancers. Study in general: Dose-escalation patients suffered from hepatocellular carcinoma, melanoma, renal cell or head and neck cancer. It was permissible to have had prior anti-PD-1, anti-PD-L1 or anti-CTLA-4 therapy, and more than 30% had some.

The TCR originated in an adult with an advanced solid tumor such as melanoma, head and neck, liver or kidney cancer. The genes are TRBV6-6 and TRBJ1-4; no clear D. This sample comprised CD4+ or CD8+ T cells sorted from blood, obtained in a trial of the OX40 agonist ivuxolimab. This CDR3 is CASIRNSATNEKLFF. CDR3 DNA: TGTGCCAGCATCAGAAACAGTGCAACTAATGAAAAACTGTTTTTT.